These 29 T cell receptor beta chains originate from one sample sequenced in a study of Ad26.COV2.S vaccination and SARS-CoV-2 variants (dated by TCRdb to 2020 to 2023). The method behind the library was the immunoSEQ multiplex PCR assay. The table was pulled from immuneACCESS by TCRdb, which kept in-frame rearrangements only. Such tables lose some clones; where checked, under half of the loss comes from unresolved V genes, and the rest has no known cause. This sample comprises approximately 350,000 clones, more than 75% of them detected only once. 3.4% of the sample goes to the ten largest clones. The treatment or condition label, read with the paper, signifies: roughly 20 received Ad26.COV2.S at low or high dose, single or two shots; a few received placebo; per-sample allocation not given. Repertoires of vaccine and placebo recipients were sequenced from samples taken on day 63 after the first injection.

The sequenced sample was peripheral blood, obtained in a trial of Ad26.COV2.S vaccine versus placebo. The receptors here all came from a person between 18 and 60 years old who received the Ad26.COV2.S COVID-19 vaccine or a placebo.

V usage is TRBV27 and J usage is TRBJ2-1; D is possibly TRBD1 (6 bases). The CDR3 totals 17 residues. CDR1 is MNHEY, CDR2 SMNVEV, per germline (reference sequence). Trimming pared 5 bases from V and 0 bases from J, leaving 17 bases between. The CDR3 is CASSPPGASSSYNEQFF. For the CDR3, the DNA is TGTGCCAGCAGTCCGCCAGGGGCATCTAGCTCCTACAATGAGCAGTTCTTC.

The chain has TRBV29-1 and TRBJ1-2; no firm D call. This CDR3 is built from 11 residues. V was cut by 4 bases and J by 10 bases, with 13 bases left in between. The germline CDR1 and CDR2 sequences are SQVTM and ANQGSEA. The CDR3 spells CSVVVGSTYTF. CDR3 DNA sequence: TGCAGCGTTGTGGTAGGGTCTACCTACACCTTC. Filled out from reference TRBV29-1 and TRBJ1-2, the complete variable domain reads SAVISQKPSRDICQRGTSLTIQCQVDSQVTMMFWYRQQPGQSLTLIATANQGSEATYESGFVIDKFPISRPNLTFSTLTVSNMSPEDSSIYLCSVVVGSTYTFGSGTRLTVV.

The chain combines TRBV4-3 with TRBJ2-7; D perhaps matches TRBD2 (6 bases). Germline assignment: CDR1 LGHNA and CDR2 YSLEER. V was trimmed by 1 base and J by 5 bases, leaving 15 bases between them. This CDR3 is built from 15 residues. CDR3 bases: TGCGCCAGCAGCCAAGTAGGGACTCCTGTCCACGAGCAGTACTTC. Translating gives CASSQVGTPVHEQYF.

The chain carries TRBV5-4 and TRBJ2-7; D call uncertain. V gave up 1 base and J gave up 2 bases, with 10 bases separating them. CDR3 length: 14 amino acids. Germline CDR1 is SGHNT and CDR2 is YYREEE (reference sequence). The CDR3 DNA sequence: TGTGCCAGCAGCTTGCCTGAATCAGCCTACGAGCAGTACTTC. Its protein product is CASSLPESAYEQYF.

The V call is TRBV5-1, the J call TRBJ1-1; D not certain. In germline, CDR1 is SGHRS, CDR2 YFSETQ. The CDR3 has 14 residues. V was clipped by 0 bases and J by 0 bases, with 6 bases between them. CDR3 DNA sequence: TGCGCCAGCAGCTTGGCGGGGATGAACACTGAAGCTTTCTTT. The encoded protein is CASSLAGMNTEAFF. Together with reference TRBV5-1 and TRBJ1-1, the CDR3 gives the full variable domain: KAGVTQTPRYLIKTRGQQVTLSCSPISGHRSVSWYQQTPGQGLQFLFEYFSETQRNKGNFPGRFSGRQFSNSRSEMNVSTLELGDSALYLCASSLAGMNTEAFFGQGTRLTVV.

This clone was counted once. CDR3 in amino acids: CASSNTGGAGTGELFF. CDR3 in DNA: TGTGCCAGCAGTAACACAGGGGGCGCGGGCACCGGGGAGCTGTTTTTT. The chain links TRBV6-2 or TRBV6-3 to TRBJ2-2; 9 bases match TRBD1. There are 16 residues in the CDR3. In germline, CDR1 is MNHEY, CDR2 SVGEGT. The J segment lost 4 bases and the V segment lost 5 bases, leaving 8 bases of the junction unmatched.

This clone was detected once. The V and J genes are TRBV9 and TRBJ1-2; the D is unclear. The germline V gene encodes CDR1 SGDLS and CDR2 YYNGEE. With 2 bases removed from V and 2 bases from J, the gap between germline ends came to 13 bases. This CDR3 has 15 amino acids. The CDR3 sequence: CASSVAPQENYGYTF. The CDR3 region has the DNA TGTGCCAGCAGCGTCGCACCTCAAGAAAACTATGGCTACACCTTC.

V is TRBV13 and J is TRBJ2-1; 8 bases align to TRBD2. Germline lookup yields CDR1 PRHDT and CDR2 FYEKMQ (reference sequence). CDR3 length: 14 residues. J was trimmed by 7 bases and V by 10 bases; bases with no gene match: 12. Here the CDR3 reads CATQLRGGRNEQFF. The CDR3 DNA sequence: TGTGCCACCCAGCTACGGGGGGGTAGAAATGAGCAGTTCTTC.

The chain combines TRBV12-5 with TRBJ2-3; D unresolved. Trimming left V 6 bases short and J 2 bases short, with 6 bases between. Germline CDR1 LGHNT, CDR2 FRNRAP. The CDR3 runs 12 residues. CDR3 region: CASGQSTDTQYF. Here the CDR3 DNA reads TGTGCTAGTGGACAGTCCACAGATACGCAGTATTTT.

The chain recombines TRBV3-1 (or the pseudogene TRBV3-2) with TRBJ1-6; the D is unclear. CDR3 length equals 13 residues. CDR1 and CDR2 from the germline V gene are LGHDT and YNNKEL (reference sequence). V shed 3 bases and J shed 10 bases, with 10 bases lying between them. CDR3 amino acids: CASSQGMQSPLHF. For the CDR3, the DNA is TGTGCCAGCAGCCAGGGTATGCAATCACCCCTCCACTTT.

This chain links TRBV5-1 with TRBJ1-1; TRBD1 matches 7 bases. V lost 6 bases to trimming and J lost 1 base; unmatched junction nucleotides: 12. This CDR3 spans 16 amino acids. The germline gives CDR1 SGHRS, CDR2 YFSETQ. CDR3 region: CASNSQPGQRNTEAFF. The CDR3 coding sequence is TGCGCCAGCAACTCCCAGCCGGGACAGAGGAACACTGAAGCTTTCTTT.

CDR3 region: CASSHPGEKLFF. The CDR3 DNA reads TGTGCCAGCAGTCATCCTGGGGAAAAACTGTTTTTT. The chain carries TRBV5-6 and TRBJ1-4; D is unclear. Germline V gene sequence: CDR1 SGHDT, CDR2 YYEEEE. This CDR3 spans 12 amino acids. Between the trimmed V and J ends, which lost 5 bases and 8 bases, there was a span of 10 bases.

This clone was seen just once. This chain joins TRBV9 and TRBJ1-2; no definite D call. The ends were cut back, 0 bases at V and 8 bases at J, with 14 bases in the middle. CDR3 size: 14 residues. Germline CDR1 is SGDLS and CDR2 is YYNGEE. The CDR3 nucleotides read TGTGCCAGCAGCGTAGATCCGGGTCCGCGGGGCTACACCTTC. Its protein product is CASSVDPGPRGYTF.

The chain combines TRBV27 with TRBJ1-5, with D possibly TRBD1 on 5 matching bases. The CDR3 sequence is 14 residues long. Trimming stripped 6 bases from V and 6 bases from J, with 15 bases between. Germline assignment: CDR1 MNHEY and CDR2 SMNVEV (reference sequence). Written as DNA, the CDR3 is TGTGCCAGCAGGTCGGCCGGCAGGGTTCAGCCCCAGCATTTT. This codes for CASRSAGRVQPQHF.

This chain joins TRBV5-8 and TRBJ1-1; D perhaps matches TRBD1 (6 bases). CDR3 length: 13 amino acids. Germline CDR1 reads SGHTS; CDR2 reads YDEGEE. V dropped 4 bases and J dropped 1 base, with 8 bases sitting between them. CDR3 coding DNA: TGTGCCAGCAGCCTGACAGGGAACACTGAAGCTTTCTTT. Amino acids: CASSLTGNTEAFF.

The rearrangement joins TRBV11-2 to TRBJ2-7; D is ambiguous. The CDR3 has 12 residues. Deletions cut 7 bases from V and 7 bases from J, with 14 bases between. The germline CDR1 and CDR2 sequences are SGHAT and FQNNGV. CDR3 sequence (DNA): TGTGCCAGCACCACCACCGCTGTTGAGCAGTACTTC. Its translation is CASTTTAVEQYF. The full variable domain, rest sourced from reference TRBV11-2 and TRBJ2-7, is EAGVAQSPRYKIIEKRQSVAFWCNPISGHATLYWYQQILGQGPKLLIQFQNNGVVDDSQLPKDRFSAERLKGVDSTLKIQPAKLEDSAVYLCASTTTAVEQYFGPGTRLTVT.

The chain links TRBV5-1 to TRBJ1-1; tentatively, D is TRBD1 (5 bases). The V end was cut by 0 bases, the J end by 1 base, with 10 bases between. The germline V gene encodes CDR1 SGHRS and CDR2 YFSETQ. CDR3 size: 15 residues. The CDR3: CASSLESGANTEAFF. CDR3 nucleotides: TGCGCCAGCAGCTTGGAATCCGGGGCGAACACTGAAGCTTTCTTT. Variable domain in full (rest from reference TRBV5-1 and TRBJ1-1): KAGVTQTPRYLIKTRGQQVTLSCSPISGHRSVSWYQQTPGQGLQFLFEYFSETQRNKGNFPGRFSGRQFSNSRSEMNVSTLELGDSALYLCASSLESGANTEAFFGQGTRLTVV.

The chain uses TRBV6-1 and TRBJ1-2; 9 positions match TRBD1. The V segment lost 0 bases and the J segment 6 bases; nucleotides outside the gene matches: 5. Germline V lookup: CDR1 MNHNS, CDR2 SASEGT. The CDR3 has 15 amino acids. The CDR3 loop is CASSEATGGRNGYTF. The CDR3 DNA reads as TGTGCCAGCAGTGAAGCTACAGGGGGCAGGAATGGCTACACCTTC.

The chain uses TRBV6-1 and TRBJ1-2; no firm D call. V lost 2 bases, J lost 4 bases, and 11 bases lay in between. Germline-derived CDR1 and CDR2 are MNHNS and SASEGT. The CDR3 runs 14 residues. The CDR3 sequence is CASSERRPPYGYTF. For the CDR3, the DNA is TGTGCCAGCAGTGAACGGCGTCCGCCCTATGGCTACACCTTC.

CDR3 DNA sequence: TGTGCCAGCAGTCAATCCGGACAGGGGTCCCAAGAGACCCAGTACTTC. Its protein is CASSQSGQGSQETQYF. The chain carries TRBV11-3 and TRBJ2-5, with TRBD1 matching 9 bases. Trimming took 6 bases from V and 1 from J; bases not matched to a gene: 9. The germline V gene encodes CDR1 SGHNT and CDR2 YENEEA. The CDR3 runs to 16 residues.

J is TRBJ2-5 and V is TRBV5-1, with TRBD2 identical over 9 bases. Germline CDR1 SGHRS, CDR2 YFSETQ. The CDR3 length is 16 residues. After removal of 1 base from V and 3 bases from J, the junction contained 7 bases not matched to a gene. The CDR3 nucleotides read TGCGCCAGCAGCTTGTCGGGCGGGGGGGCCGAAGAGACCCAGTACTTC. It codes for CASSLSGGGAEETQYF.

The J gene is TRBJ2-3, the V gene TRBV4-1; TRBD1 or TRBD2 may be the D gene (6 bases each). CDR1 and CDR2 (germline): MGHRA, YSYEKL. The CDR3 has 16 amino acids. Between the trimmed V and J ends, which lost 1 base and 0 bases, there was a span of 11 bases. CDR3 nucleotides: TGCGCCAGCAGCCAAGTATCGGGGGCGAGCACAGATACGCAGTATTTT. As protein: CASSQVSGASTDTQYF.

This chain uses TRBV27 with TRBJ1-2; the D is unclear. The CDR3 contains 13 residues. Per the germline V gene, CDR1 is MNHEY and CDR2 is SMNVEV (reference sequence). Between the trimmed V and J ends, which lost 8 bases and 3 bases, there was a span of 13 bases. CDR3 residues: CASGPYEDYGYTF. The CDR3 DNA reads TGTGCCAGCGGCCCGTATGAGGACTATGGCTACACCTTC.

The chain recombines TRBV6-2 or TRBV6-3 with TRBJ2-1; no definite D call. Germline CDR1 reads MNHEY; CDR2 reads SVGEGT. The CDR3 extends over 16 amino acids. The V end lost 0 bases, the J end lost 0 bases, and 9 bases lay between the germline ends. The CDR3 DNA sequence: TGTGCCAGCAGTTACTCGATGGTCTCCTCCTACAATGAGCAGTTCTTC. Its translation: CASSYSMVSSYNEQFF.

CDR3 DNA sequence: TGTGCCAGCAGCCCCCCGGGGGGCTCTCTCCACAATGAGCAGTTCTTC. The encoded protein is CASSPPGGSLHNEQFF. The rearrangement joins TRBV9 to TRBJ2-1, with a weak D call TRBD2 (7 bases). There are 16 residues in the CDR3. The ends were cut back, 4 bases at V and 5 bases at J, with 19 bases in the middle. Germline CDR1 reads SGDLS; CDR2 reads YYNGEE.

This clone was seen once. This chain joins TRBV4-1 and TRBJ2-5, with D tentatively TRBD1 (6 bases). The length of the CDR3 is 16 residues. Germline V CDR1 and CDR2: MGHRA, YSYEKL. V lost 0 bases and J lost 1, with 12 bases in between. DNA of the CDR3: TGCGCCAGCAGCCAAGATGCTAACAGGGCCCAAGAGACCCAGTACTTC. Translating it yields CASSQDANRAQETQYF.

The rearrangement joins TRBV11-2 to TRBJ1-5; D is unresolved. Trimming stripped 1 base from V and 4 bases from J, with 8 bases between. CDR3 length equals 14 residues. Germline CDR1 is SGHAT and CDR2 is FQNNGV. The CDR3 sequence is CASSLAGVNQPQHF. The DNA for the CDR3 is TGTGCCAGCAGCTTAGCCGGGGTTAATCAGCCCCAGCATTTT.

The chain employs TRBV7-2 and TRBJ2-2, with D perhaps matching TRBD1 or TRBD2 (5 bases each). V lost 5 bases and J lost 6, with 19 bases in between. CDR3 length equals 16 residues. Germline V gene sequence: CDR1 SGHTA, CDR2 FQGNSA. The CDR3 DNA follows: TGTGCCAGCAGCCGTGGGGACCCGAAGTTGGCCGGGGAGCTGTTTTTT. Its translation: CASSRGDPKLAGELFF. The full variable domain, in which reference TRBV7-2 and TRBJ2-2 provide the parts outside the CDR3, is GAGVSQSPSNKVTEKGKDVELRCDPISGHTALYWYRQSLGQGLEFLIYFQGNSAPDKSGLPSDRFSAERTGGSVSTLTIQRTQQEDSAVYLCASSRGDPKLAGELFFGEGSRLTVL.

This clone was seen just once. The chain employs TRBV20-1 and TRBJ1-1; unclear D gene. CDR3 length: 11 amino acids. Per germline, CDR1 DFQATT and CDR2 SNEGSKA (reference sequence). Trimming left V 0 bases short and J 8 bases short, with 7 bases between. The CDR3 loop is CSARDESEAFF. In nucleotides, the CDR3 is TGCAGTGCTAGAGATGAGTCAGAAGCTTTCTTT.